Listed below are T cell receptor beta chains from one sample, sequenced in a study of cytomegalovirus exposure and HLA in healthy donors. Clones were sequenced by immunoSEQ multiplex PCR, and TCRdb holds only the in-frame ones, with some missing. The data show 100,000 to 150,000 clones, less than 80% seen once. The specimen was PBMCs. The origin of the receptors is a man aged 50 to 60 in good health and CMV-seronegative. Each CDR3 is given with its conserved first and last residue. The order of the fields is D gene, V gene, clone size, J gene, CDR3 DNA, CDR3 protein. The D gene is left open where the match is weak. The size entry is marked missing in some rows and otherwise reads once, few, many or a size class.

D gene: TRBD1
V gene: TRBV11-3
clone size: .
J gene: TRBJ1-1
CDR3 DNA: TGTGCCAGCAGCTCGGGGACAGCCGCGAACACTGAAGCTTTCTTT
CDR3 protein: CASSSGTAANTEAFF

D gene: TRBD2
V gene: TRBV7-9
clone size: .
J gene: TRBJ2-5
CDR3 DNA: TGTGCCAGCAGCTTAGGGAGCGGGGAGCATGAGACCCAGTACTTC
CDR3 protein: CASSLGSGEHETQYF

D gene: TRBD2
V gene: TRBV7-3
clone size: .
J gene: TRBJ2-2
CDR3 DNA: TGTGCCAGCAGCCTAATAGCGGGGGGGACGAACGGGGAGCTGTTTTTT
CDR3 protein: CASSLIAGGTNGELFF

D gene: .
V gene: TRBV6-1
clone size: .
J gene: TRBJ1-1
CDR3 DNA: TGTGCCAGCAGTCAAATCCGGGGGATAGGCACTGAAGCTTTCTTT
CDR3 protein: CASSQIRGIGTEAFF

D gene: TRBD2
V gene: TRBV4-1
clone size: once
J gene: TRBJ2-7
CDR3 DNA: TGCGCCAGCAGCCAAGATTTGAGCGGGGGGTTCTCCTACGAGCAGTACTTC
CDR3 protein: CASSQDLSGGFSYEQYF

D gene: TRBD2
V gene: TRBV13
clone size: few
J gene: TRBJ2-1
CDR3 DNA: TGTGCCAGCAGCTCGAGGACTAGCGGGAAGTACAATGAGCAGTTCTTC
CDR3 protein: CASSSRTSGKYNEQFF

D gene: TRBD2
V gene: TRBV5-4
clone size: .
J gene: TRBJ2-3
CDR3 DNA: TGTGCCAGCAGCTTGGGCCTAGCGGGGGCTGGTGGCACAGATACGCAGTATTTT
CDR3 protein: CASSLGLAGAGGTDTQYF

D gene: TRBD1
V gene: TRBV19
clone size: few
J gene: TRBJ2-1
CDR3 DNA: TGTGCCAGTAGTTGGGACAGGGACAATGAGCAGTTCTTC
CDR3 protein: CASSWDRDNEQFF

D gene: TRBD1
V gene: TRBV5-1
clone size: .
J gene: TRBJ1-2
CDR3 DNA: TGCGCCAGCAGCTTCACTACTACAGGGGATGGCTACACCTTC
CDR3 protein: CASSFTTTGDGYTF

D gene: TRBD2
V gene: TRBV5-4
clone size: few
J gene: TRBJ2-1
CDR3 DNA: TGTGCCAGCAGCTTAGGTGGGCGGGGGGGTTCCTACAATGAGCAGTTCTTC
CDR3 protein: CASSLGGRGGSYNEQFF

D gene: .
V gene: TRBV5-1
clone size: .
J gene: TRBJ1-1
CDR3 DNA: TGCGCCAGCAGCTTTTCGCAGGCGTACACTGAAGCTTTCTTT
CDR3 protein: CASSFSQAYTEAFF

D gene: .
V gene: TRBV15
clone size: .
J gene: TRBJ2-2
CDR3 DNA: TGTGCCACCAGCAGAAACCCGGGCGGGGAGCTGTTTTTT
CDR3 protein: CATSRNPGGELFF

D gene: TRBD1
V gene: TRBV30
clone size: .
J gene: TRBJ2-7
CDR3 DNA: TGTGCCTTCAACCCCGCAGGGGGCTCCTACGAGCAGTACTTC
CDR3 protein: CAFNPAGGSYEQYF

D gene: TRBD2
V gene: TRBV28
clone size: .
J gene: TRBJ2-3
CDR3 DNA: TGTGCCAGCCATAATAGCGGGGGGTTCACAGATACGCAGTATTTT
CDR3 protein: CASHNSGGFTDTQYF

D gene: .
V gene: TRBV7-9
clone size: .
J gene: TRBJ1-6
CDR3 DNA: TGTTCCAGCAGCCGGGGTGGAGGCGATAATTCACCCCTCCACTTT
CDR3 protein: CSSSRGGGDNSPLHF

D gene: TRBD1
V gene: TRBV11-3
clone size: .
J gene: TRBJ2-1
CDR3 DNA: TGTGCCAGCTCTAGACAGGGGGGGTACAATGAGCAGTTCTTC
CDR3 protein: CASSRQGGYNEQFF

D gene: .
V gene: TRBV5-4
clone size: .
J gene: TRBJ2-1
CDR3 DNA: TGTGCCAGCAGCTTTGAGCCGCAAGCAGGCGAGCAGTTCTTC
CDR3 protein: CASSFEPQAGEQFF

D gene: .
V gene: TRBV6-1
clone size: .
J gene: TRBJ1-3
CDR3 DNA: TGTGCCAGCATGCAGGGTCCAGGCTCTGGAAACACCATATATTTT
CDR3 protein: CASMQGPGSGNTIYF

D gene: .
V gene: TRBV15
clone size: .
J gene: TRBJ2-7
CDR3 DNA: TGTGCCACCAGCCCCGGGGGTTACGAGCAGTACTTC
CDR3 protein: CATSPGGYEQYF

D gene: .
V gene: TRBV29-1
clone size: few
J gene: TRBJ1-2
CDR3 DNA: TGCAGCGTTGGGGGGACTAACAAAGGGGACGATGGCTACACCTTC
CDR3 protein: CSVGGTNKGDDGYTF

D gene: .
V gene: TRBV4-1
clone size: .
J gene: TRBJ1-2
CDR3 DNA: TGCGCCAGCAGCCAGGTAGATGGGGGGGCAAATCCTAACTATGGCTACACCTTC
CDR3 protein: CASSQVDGGANPNYGYTF

D gene: .
V gene: TRBV2
clone size: once
J gene: TRBJ1-2
CDR3 DNA: TGTGCCAGCAGTGAACAGGGAAGTTACTATGGCTACACCTTC
CDR3 protein: CASSEQGSYYGYTF

D gene: .
V gene: TRBV11-2
clone size: .
J gene: TRBJ2-5
CDR3 DNA: TGTGCCAGCAGCCGCCCGGGAGAGACCCAGTACTTC
CDR3 protein: CASSRPGETQYF

D gene: .
V gene: TRBV9
clone size: .
J gene: TRBJ1-3
CDR3 DNA: TGTGCCAGCAGCGACTCAGGGTCATCTGGAAACACCATATATTTT
CDR3 protein: CASSDSGSSGNTIYF

D gene: TRBD1
V gene: TRBV6-5
clone size: .
J gene: TRBJ1-1
CDR3 DNA: TGTGCCAGCAGACTTAACAGGGGGTGGGACACTGAAGCTTTCTTT
CDR3 protein: CASRLNRGWDTEAFF

D gene: .
V gene: TRBV5-1
clone size: .
J gene: TRBJ2-2
CDR3 DNA: TGCGCCAGCAGCCCAACTAGTCCGGCCGGGGAGCTGTTTTTT
CDR3 protein: CASSPTSPAGELFF

D gene: .
V gene: TRBV2
clone size: .
J gene: TRBJ1-1
CDR3 DNA: TGTGCCAGCAGTGAAGAGGGGCTCAGGACTGAAGCTTTCTTT
CDR3 protein: CASSEEGLRTEAFF

D gene: .
V gene: TRBV4-1
clone size: .
J gene: TRBJ2-7
CDR3 DNA: TGCGCCAGCAGCCAAGGGCCGGGTGACCCCTACGAGCAGTACTTC
CDR3 protein: CASSQGPGDPYEQYF

D gene: .
V gene: TRBV19
clone size: .
J gene: TRBJ2-5
CDR3 DNA: TGTGCCAGTAGCCGAGGGGGGGCTGGAGAGACCCAGTACTTC
CDR3 protein: CASSRGGAGETQYF

D gene: .
V gene: TRBV28
clone size: .
J gene: TRBJ2-5
CDR3 DNA: TGTGCCAGCACCTATCCAGGGCGTGGAGAGACCCAGTACTTC
CDR3 protein: CASTYPGRGETQYF

D gene: .
V gene: TRBV6-5
clone size: once
J gene: TRBJ1-2
CDR3 DNA: TGTGCCAGCAGTTACGGAGATTATGGCTACACCTTC
CDR3 protein: CASSYGDYGYTF